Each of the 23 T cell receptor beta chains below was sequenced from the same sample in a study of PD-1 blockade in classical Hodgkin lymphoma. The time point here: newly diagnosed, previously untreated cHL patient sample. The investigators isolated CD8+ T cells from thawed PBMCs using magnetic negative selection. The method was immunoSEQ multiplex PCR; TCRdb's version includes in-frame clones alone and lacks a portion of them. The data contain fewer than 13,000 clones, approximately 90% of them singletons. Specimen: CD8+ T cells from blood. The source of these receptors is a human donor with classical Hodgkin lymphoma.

The CDR3 DNA follows: TGTGCCAGTAGTATAGAGTCAGGTCAGCCCCAGCATTTT. Translating gives CASSIESGQPQHF. The chain has TRBV19 and TRBJ1-5, with no clear D. V dropped 0 bases and J dropped 6 bases, with 6 bases sitting between them. This CDR3 has 13 amino acids. Germline assignment: CDR1 LNHDA and CDR2 SQIVND (reference sequence).

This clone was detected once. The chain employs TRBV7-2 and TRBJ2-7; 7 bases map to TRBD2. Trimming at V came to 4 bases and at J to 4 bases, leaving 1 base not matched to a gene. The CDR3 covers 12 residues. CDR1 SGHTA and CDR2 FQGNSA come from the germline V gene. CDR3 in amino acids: CASSWGGYEQYF. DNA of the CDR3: TGTGCCAGCAGCTGGGGGGGGTACGAGCAGTACTTC.

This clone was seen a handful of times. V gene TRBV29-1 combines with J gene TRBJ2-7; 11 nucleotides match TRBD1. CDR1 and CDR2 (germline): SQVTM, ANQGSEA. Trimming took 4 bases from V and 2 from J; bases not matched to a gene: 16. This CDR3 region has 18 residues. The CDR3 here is CSVVGTWDRGSTTYEQYF. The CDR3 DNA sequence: TGCAGCGTTGTCGGGACTTGGGACAGGGGGTCTACAACCTACGAGCAGTACTTC.

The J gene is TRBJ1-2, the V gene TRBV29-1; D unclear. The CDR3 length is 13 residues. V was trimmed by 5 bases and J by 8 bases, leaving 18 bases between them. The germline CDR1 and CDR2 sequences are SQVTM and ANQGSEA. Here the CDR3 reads CSVRKPGPGGYTF. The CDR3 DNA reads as TGCAGCGTTCGAAAACCGGGCCCTGGCGGCTACACCTTC.

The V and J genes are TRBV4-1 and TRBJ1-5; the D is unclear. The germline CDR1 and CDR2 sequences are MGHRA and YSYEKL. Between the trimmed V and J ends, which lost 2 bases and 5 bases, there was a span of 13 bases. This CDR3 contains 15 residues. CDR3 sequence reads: CASSQTAMTYQPQHF. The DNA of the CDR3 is TGCGCCAGCAGCCAAACTGCAATGACCTATCAGCCCCAGCATTTT.

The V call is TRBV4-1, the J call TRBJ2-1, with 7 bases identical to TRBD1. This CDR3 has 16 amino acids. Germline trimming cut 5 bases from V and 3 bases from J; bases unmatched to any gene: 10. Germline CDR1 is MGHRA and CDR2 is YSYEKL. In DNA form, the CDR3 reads TGCGCCAGCAGCTCAAGGGGGCCAGGGGGCTACAATGAGCAGTTCTTC. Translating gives CASSSRGPGGYNEQFF.

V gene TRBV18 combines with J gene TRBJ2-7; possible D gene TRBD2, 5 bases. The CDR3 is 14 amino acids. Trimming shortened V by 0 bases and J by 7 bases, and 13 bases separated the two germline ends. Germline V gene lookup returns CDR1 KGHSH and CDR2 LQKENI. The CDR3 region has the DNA TGTGCCAGCTCACCACCGGACTCCACGAGGGAGCAGTACTTC. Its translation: CASSPPDSTREQYF.

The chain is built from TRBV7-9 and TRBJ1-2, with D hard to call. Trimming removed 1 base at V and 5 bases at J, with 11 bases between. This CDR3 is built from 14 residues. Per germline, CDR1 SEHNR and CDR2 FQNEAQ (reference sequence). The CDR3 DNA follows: TGTGCCAGCAGCTTAGGATGGCAGCTTTATGGCTACACCTTC. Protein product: CASSLGWQLYGYTF.

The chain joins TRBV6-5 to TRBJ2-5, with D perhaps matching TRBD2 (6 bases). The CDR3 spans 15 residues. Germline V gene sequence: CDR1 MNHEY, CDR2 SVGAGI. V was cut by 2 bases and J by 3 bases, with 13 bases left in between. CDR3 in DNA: TGTGCCAGCAGTTACCAAAAGTGGGGGGAAGAGACCCAGTACTTC. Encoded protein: CASSYQKWGEETQYF.

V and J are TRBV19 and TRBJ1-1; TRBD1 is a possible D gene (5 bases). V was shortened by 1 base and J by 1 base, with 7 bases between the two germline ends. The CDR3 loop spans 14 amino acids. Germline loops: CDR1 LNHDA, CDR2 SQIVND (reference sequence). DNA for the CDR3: TGTGCCAGTAGTATAGCGCAGGGGAACACTGAAGCTTTCTTT. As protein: CASSIAQGNTEAFF. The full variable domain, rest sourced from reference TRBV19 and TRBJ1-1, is DGGITQSPKYLFRKEGQNVTLSCEQNLNHDAMYWYRQDPGQGLRLIYYSQIVNDFQKGDIAEGYSVSREKKESFPLTVTSAQKNPTAFYLCASSIAQGNTEAFFGQGTRLTVV.

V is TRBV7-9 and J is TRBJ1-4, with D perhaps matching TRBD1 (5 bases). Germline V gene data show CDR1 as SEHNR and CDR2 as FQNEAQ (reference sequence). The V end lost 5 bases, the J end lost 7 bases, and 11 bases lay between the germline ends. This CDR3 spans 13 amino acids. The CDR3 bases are TGTGCCAGCAGCCCCGGGACGGGTGAAAAACTGTTTTTT. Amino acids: CASSPGTGEKLFF. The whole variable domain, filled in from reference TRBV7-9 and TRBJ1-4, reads DTGVSQNPRHKITKRGQNVTFRCDPISEHNRLYWYRQTLGQGPEFLTYFQNEAQLEKSRLLSDRFSAERPKGSFSTLEIQRTEQGDSAMYLCASSPGTGEKLFFGSGTQLSVL.

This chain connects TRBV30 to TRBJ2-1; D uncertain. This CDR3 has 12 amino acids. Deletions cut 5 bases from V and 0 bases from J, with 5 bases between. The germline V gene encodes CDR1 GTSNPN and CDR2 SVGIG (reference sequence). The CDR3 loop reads CAWDFSYNEQFF. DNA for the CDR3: TGTGCCTGGGACTTCTCCTACAATGAGCAGTTCTTC. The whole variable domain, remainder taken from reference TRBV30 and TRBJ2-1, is SQTIHQWPATLVQPVGSPLSLECTVEGTSNPNLYWYRQAAGRGLQLLFYSVGIGQISSEVPQNLSASRPQDRQFILSSKKLLLSDSGFYLCAWDFSYNEQFFGPGTRLTVL.

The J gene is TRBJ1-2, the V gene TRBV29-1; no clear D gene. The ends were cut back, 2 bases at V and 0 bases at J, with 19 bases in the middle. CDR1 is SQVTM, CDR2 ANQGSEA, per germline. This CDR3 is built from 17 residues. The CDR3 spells CSVEPAAFTQSNYGYTF. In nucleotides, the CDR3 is TGCAGCGTTGAACCCGCAGCCTTTACCCAATCTAACTATGGCTACACCTTC.

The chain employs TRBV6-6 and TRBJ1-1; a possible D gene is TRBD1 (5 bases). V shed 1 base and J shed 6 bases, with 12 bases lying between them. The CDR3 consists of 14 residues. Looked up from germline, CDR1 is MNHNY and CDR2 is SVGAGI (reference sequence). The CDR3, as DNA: TGTGCCAGCAGTTACTTGGGGGATAAGTCTGAAGCTTTCTTT. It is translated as CASSYLGDKSEAFF.

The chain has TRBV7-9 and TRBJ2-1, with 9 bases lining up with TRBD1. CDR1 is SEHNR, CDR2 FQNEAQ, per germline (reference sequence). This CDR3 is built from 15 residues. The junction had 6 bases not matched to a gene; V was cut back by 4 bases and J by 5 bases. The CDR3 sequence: CASSSADRGHNEQFF. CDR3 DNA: TGTGCCAGCAGCTCCGCGGACAGGGGACACAATGAGCAGTTCTTC.

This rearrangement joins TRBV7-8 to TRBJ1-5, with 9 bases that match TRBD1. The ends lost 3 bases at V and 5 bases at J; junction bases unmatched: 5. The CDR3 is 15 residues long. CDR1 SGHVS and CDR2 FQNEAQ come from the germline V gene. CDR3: CASSFGDRVHQPQHF. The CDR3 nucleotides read TGTGCCAGCAGCTTTGGGGACAGGGTGCATCAGCCCCAGCATTTT.

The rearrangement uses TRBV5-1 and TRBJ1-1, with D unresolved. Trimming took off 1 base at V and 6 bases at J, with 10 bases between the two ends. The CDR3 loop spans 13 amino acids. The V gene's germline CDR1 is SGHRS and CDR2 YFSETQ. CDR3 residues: CASSLSGGPEAFF. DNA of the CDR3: TGCGCCAGCAGCTTGTCTGGAGGCCCTGAAGCTTTCTTT.

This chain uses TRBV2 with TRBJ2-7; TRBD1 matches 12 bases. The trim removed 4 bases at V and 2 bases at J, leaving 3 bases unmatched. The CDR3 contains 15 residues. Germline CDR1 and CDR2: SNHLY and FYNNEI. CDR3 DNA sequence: TGTGCCAGCAGTGCAGGGACAGGGGGCCCCTACGAGCAGTACTTC. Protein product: CASSAGTGGPYEQYF.

The CDR3 region is CSAQDGYEQYF. The CDR3 DNA is TGCAGTGCCCAGGACGGGTACGAGCAGTACTTC. The chain links TRBV20-1 to TRBJ2-7; D unresolved. The germline V and J ends were trimmed by 6 bases and 4 bases, with 10 bases remaining between them. This CDR3 is built from 11 residues. Germline V lookup: CDR1 DFQATT, CDR2 SNEGSKA (reference sequence).

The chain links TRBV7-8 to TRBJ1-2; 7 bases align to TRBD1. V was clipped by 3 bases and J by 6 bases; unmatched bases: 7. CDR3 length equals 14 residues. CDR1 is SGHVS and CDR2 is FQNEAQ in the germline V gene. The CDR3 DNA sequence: TGTGCCAGCAGCTTCGACAGGGAAGTCGATGGCTACACCTTC. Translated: CASSFDREVDGYTF.

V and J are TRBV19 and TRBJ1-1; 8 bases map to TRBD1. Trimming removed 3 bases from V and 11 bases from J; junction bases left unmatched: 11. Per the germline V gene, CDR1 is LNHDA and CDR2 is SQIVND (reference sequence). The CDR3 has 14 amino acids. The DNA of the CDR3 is TGTGCCAGTAGTATCGGGACAGGCCCCCGGGGGGCTTTCTTT. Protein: CASSIGTGPRGAFF.

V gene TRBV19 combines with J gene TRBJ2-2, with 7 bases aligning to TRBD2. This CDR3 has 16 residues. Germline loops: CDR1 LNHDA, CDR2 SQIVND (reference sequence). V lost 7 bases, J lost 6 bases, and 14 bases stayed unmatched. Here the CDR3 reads CASTTVRKRGAGELFF. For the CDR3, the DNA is TGTGCCAGTACCACCGTCCGGAAGCGGGGTGCCGGGGAGCTGTTTTTT.

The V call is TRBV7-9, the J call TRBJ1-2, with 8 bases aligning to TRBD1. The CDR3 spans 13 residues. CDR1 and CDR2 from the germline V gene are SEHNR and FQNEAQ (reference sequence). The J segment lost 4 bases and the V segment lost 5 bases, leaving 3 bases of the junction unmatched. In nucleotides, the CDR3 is TGTGCCAGCAGCCTTGGACAGGGCTATGGCTACACCTTC. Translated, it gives CASSLGQGYGYTF.